The 15 T cell receptor beta chains presented below share a single source sample, sequenced in a study of tumor-infiltrating lymphocytes in localized non-small cell lung cancer. TCRdb's table, derived via immunoSEQ multiplex PCR, lists solely in-frame clones and lacks some. This table holds around 16,000 clones, roughly 79% found once. Sequenced input: lung tumor tissue. The receptors here all came from a human donor with non-small cell lung cancer.

J is TRBJ1-2 and V is TRBV28; D possibly corresponds to TRBD1 (5 bases). V lost 7 bases and J lost 8, with 8 bases in between. Germline CDR1 is MDHEN and CDR2 is SYDVKM. CDR3 length: 10 amino acids. This chain's CDR3 is CASKGNGYTF. The DNA of the CDR3 is TGTGCCAGCAAGGGGAACGGCTACACCTTC.

V and J are TRBV4-1 and TRBJ2-7; TRBD2 aligns across 7 bases. Trimming cost V 4 bases and J 3 bases; bases outside gene matches: 9. Germline loops: CDR1 MGHRA, CDR2 YSYEKL. The CDR3 sequence is 15 residues long. CDR3 amino acids: CASSPAPAGFYEQYF. CDR3 DNA sequence: TGCGCCAGCAGCCCAGCCCCAGCGGGGTTCTACGAGCAGTACTTC.

The chain has TRBV7-3 and TRBJ2-2; TRBD1 matches at 7 bases. CDR1 is SGHTA, CDR2 FQGTGA, per germline. This CDR3 is built from 14 residues. Germline trimming cut 5 bases from V and 3 bases from J; bases unmatched to any gene: 3. The CDR3 coding sequence is TGTGCCAGCAGCCTCGACAGGGACACCGGGGAGCTGTTTTTT. Protein sequence: CASSLDRDTGELFF.

This clone appeared a single time. The chain joins TRBV4-1 to TRBJ2-6, with 8 bases that match TRBD1. CDR1 is MGHRA, CDR2 YSYEKL, per germline. The CDR3 covers 18 residues. V was pared by 0 bases and J by 3 bases, with 7 bases of the junction left unmatched. The CDR3 sequence is CASSQDRRGRGGANVLTF. For the CDR3, the DNA is TGCGCCAGCAGCCAAGATCGCAGGGGGCGGGGTGGGGCCAACGTCCTGACTTTC.

The V gene is TRBV7-2, the J gene TRBJ2-7; 9 bases are shared with TRBD1. CDR1 and CDR2 from the germline V gene are SGHTA and FQGNSA. With 5 bases clipped from V and 5 bases from J, the junction kept 7 bases outside the gene matches. CDR3 length equals 14 residues. CDR3 protein: CASSPRDRVDEQYF. Here the CDR3 DNA reads TGTGCCAGCAGCCCCAGGGACAGGGTAGACGAGCAGTACTTC.

V usage is TRBV5-1 and J usage is TRBJ1-1, with D unresolved. The CDR3 is made up of 11 amino acids. V dropped 3 bases and J dropped 3 bases, with 3 bases sitting between them. Germline lookup yields CDR1 SGHRS and CDR2 YFSETQ. The CDR3 is CASSSYTEAFF. Here the CDR3 DNA reads TGCGCCAGCAGCTCTTACACTGAAGCTTTCTTT.

This clone was detected once. The chain has TRBV19 and TRBJ1-2; 8 nucleotides match TRBD1. The germline CDR1 and CDR2 sequences are LNHDA and SQIVND (reference sequence). Trimming cost V 5 bases and J 8 bases; bases outside gene matches: 4. The CDR3 has 12 residues. The CDR3 DNA reads TGTGCCAGTAGTTCAGGGGGCCGGGGCTACACCTTC. Protein sequence: CASSSGGRGYTF.

The chain combines TRBV6-1 with TRBJ1-5; D is unclear. This CDR3 comprises 12 residues. The germline gives CDR1 MNHNS, CDR2 SASEGT. The V end lost 5 bases, the J end lost 5 bases, and 7 bases lay between the germline ends. The CDR3 nucleotides are TGTGCCAGCAGTATCACCTATCAGCCCCAGCATTTT. Amino acids: CASSITYQPQHF.

The rearrangement uses TRBV29-1 and TRBJ1-2; TRBD1 agrees at 8 bases. V lost 4 bases, J lost 7 bases, and 11 bases stayed unmatched. The CDR3 covers 14 residues. In germline, CDR1 is SQVTM, CDR2 ANQGSEA. The CDR3 nucleotides read TGCAGCGTTGCGCGGGACAGGCAAGCTGGTGGCTACACCTTC. Encoded protein: CSVARDRQAGGYTF.

The chain uses TRBV29-1 and TRBJ2-7, with 7 nucleotides matching TRBD2. V shed 0 bases and J 6 bases; nucleotides not matched to a gene: 5. The CDR3 totals 13 residues. Germline V gives CDR1 SQVTM, CDR2 ANQGSEA. This CDR3 reads CSVEDIAGAEQYF. In DNA, the CDR3 is TGCAGCGTTGAAGATATTGCGGGAGCCGAGCAGTACTTC.

This clone was seen only a few times. The CDR3 spells CASSYSARQGNTEAFF. The CDR3 nucleotides are TGCGCCAGCAGCTATAGCGCTAGACAGGGGAACACTGAAGCTTTCTTT. The chain joins TRBV5-1 to TRBJ1-1; 7 bases map to TRBD1. CDR3 length: 16 amino acids. Unmatched junction bases numbered 9, after V lost 3 bases and J lost 1 base. Germline V lookup: CDR1 SGHRS, CDR2 YFSETQ.

The J gene is TRBJ2-7, the V gene TRBV7-2, with 10 nucleotides matching TRBD2. The length of the CDR3 is 15 residues. CDR1 is SGHTA, CDR2 FQGNSA, per germline. Trimming at V came to 5 bases and at J to 5 bases, leaving 9 bases not matched to a gene. The DNA of the CDR3 is TGTGCCAGCAGCCAAGGCTCTAGCGGGAGTGACGAGCAGTACTTC. It encodes CASSQGSSGSDEQYF.

The chain has TRBV18 and TRBJ2-3; maybe TRBD1 (5 bases). CDR3 size: 18 residues. Germline V gives CDR1 KGHSH, CDR2 LQKENI. Trimming pared 4 bases from V and 0 bases from J, leaving 20 bases between. CDR3 amino acids: CASSLNGPQGTSTDTQYF. The CDR3 coding sequence is TGTGCCAGCTCACTAAACGGCCCCCAGGGTACTAGCACAGATACGCAGTATTTT.

The genes are TRBV7-2 and TRBJ1-2, with TRBD1 as a possible D gene (6 bases). This CDR3 comprises 14 residues. Trimming shortened V by 5 bases and J by 4 bases, and 14 bases separated the two germline ends. Germline-derived CDR1 and CDR2 are SGHTA and FQGNSA. The DNA for the CDR3 is TGTGCCAGCAGCCCGATCGACAGGCTCTATGGCTACACCTTC. It encodes CASSPIDRLYGYTF.

This chain links TRBV7-9 with TRBJ2-7; 9 nucleotides align to TRBD1. Trimming removed 5 bases from V and 2 bases from J; junction bases left unmatched: 4. This CDR3 has 14 residues. Germline V gene sequence: CDR1 SEHNR, CDR2 FQNEAQ (reference sequence). CDR3 sequence: CASSLQGAAYEQYF. CDR3 nucleotide sequence: TGTGCCAGCAGCCTACAGGGGGCCGCCTACGAGCAGTACTTC.